This T cell receptor (beta chain) was sequenced during a study of T cells in Graves' hyperthyroidism and ophthalmopathy. As regards this clonotype: Its matching antigen is unknown.

TCR beta CDR3 region amplification was performed from RNA transcripts. Initially, a first-round RT-PCR of the TCR CDR3 employed the HTBI primer set. TCRdb analysed the multiplex PCR reads with MiXCR anew, one entry per CDR3 protein. The data contain over 700,000 distinct CDR3 sequences, roughly 40% of them seen just once; the ten biggest clones take up approximately 8.7%. Regarding the study as a whole: Blood also showed most of the thyroid clonotypes that were expanded above 0.001.

Orbital computed tomography and thyroid ultrasound, together with serum TRAb and thyroxine and clinical symptoms, were used for diagnoses. The authors obtained PBMCs from over 7.5 ml of fresh peripheral blood. V was clipped by 8 bases and J by 3 bases, with 14 bases between them. Germline assignment: CDR1 MGHDK and CDR2 SYGVNS. The CDR3 has 15 amino acids. This receptor was identified in a young man with Graves' hyperthyroidism. The V gene is TRBV25-1, the J gene TRBJ2-6, with D perhaps TRBD1 or TRBD2 (5 bases each). The sequencing input was blood. CDR3 sequence (DNA): TGTGCCAGCCGGGACCAGGGCAGTGGGGCCAACGTCCTGACTTTC. Translating gives CASRDQGSGANVLTF.